The T cell receptor (beta chain) under discussion was sequenced for a study of blood T cell repertoires in COVID-19. This CDR3 contains 14 residues. The germline V gene has CDR1 MNHEY and CDR2 SMNVEV (reference sequence). V shed 4 bases and J shed 7 bases, with 14 bases lying between them. In the original processing: From reference gene primer amplification, estimates of nucleated cell counts were derived. TCRdb keeps only in-frame clones here, not all; method: immunoSEQ multiplex PCR. The V and J calls and clone size are taken from that table; D and trimming were inferred from the DNA. The profile shows around 150,000 clones, roughly 80% of them singletons.

The receptor comes from a woman in her 50s with active or convalescent COVID-19. The chain uses TRBV27 and TRBJ1-5, with D perhaps matching TRBD1 (6 bases). Source material: peripheral blood. The CDR3 DNA sequence: TGTGCCAGCAGTTCCTCAGGGGTAGGACAGCCCCAGCATTTT. Translating it yields CASSSSGVGQPQHF.